One sample yielded the 32 T cell receptor beta chains listed below, sequenced in a study of shared clonotypes between healthy human individuals. Libraries were prepared by immunoSEQ multiplex PCR; TCRdb keeps only in-frame clonotypes and omits some of them. The profile shows 90,000 to 120,000 clones, around 68% of them singletons. Sequences were obtained from memory CD8+ T cells sorted from blood. Described subset: CD45RO+ cells pooled with CCR7-negative TemRA cells. The receptors here all came from a woman in her twenties or thirties in good health.

The V gene is TRBV27, the J gene TRBJ2-3; D remains ambiguous. CDR3 length equals 10 residues. Trimming left V 7 bases short and J 13 bases short, with 12 bases between. CDR1 and CDR2 (germline): MNHEY, SMNVEV (reference sequence). CDR3 region: CASNSLREYF. The DNA of the CDR3 is TGTGCCAGCAACTCACTCCGGGAGTATTTT.

The rearrangement uses TRBV19 and TRBJ2-7; 9 bases line up with TRBD2. V gave up 3 bases and J gave up 6 bases; unmatched junction bases: 9. Germline V gene sequence: CDR1 LNHDA, CDR2 SQIVND (reference sequence). The CDR3 length is 15 residues. The CDR3 DNA reads as TGTGCCAGTAGTATCCCCCTAGCGGGACTTCTCGAGCAGTACTTC. Its translation: CASSIPLAGLLEQYF. Combining the CDR3 with reference TRBV19 and TRBJ2-7 gives the whole variable domain DGGITQSPKYLFRKEGQNVTLSCEQNLNHDAMYWYRQDPGQGLRLIYYSQIVNDFQKGDIAEGYSVSREKKESFPLTVTSAQKNPTAFYLCASSIPLAGLLEQYFGPGTRLTVT.

About this clone itself: The junction departs from the called germline gene at one end, perhaps through a read error. The gene calls are TRBV14 and TRBJ2-7; 10 positions agree with TRBD1. The CDR3 is 17 residues long. Germline CDR1 SGHDN, CDR2 FVKESK. CDR3 coding DNA: TGTGCCAGCAGCCAAGCTGGAGACAGGGGGCAGTCCTGCGAGCAGTACTTC. This sequence encodes CASSQAGDRGQSCEQYF.

The CDR3 DNA follows: TGTGCCAGTAAGCAGGGGGGAGGCAATCAGCCCCAGCATTTT. Translated: CASKQGGGNQPQHF. The rearrangement joins TRBV28 to TRBJ1-5; 7 bases align to TRBD1. CDR1 and CDR2 from the germline V gene are MDHEN and SYDVKM. The CDR3 totals 14 residues. The trim removed 9 bases at V and 2 bases at J, leaving 7 bases unmatched.

V gene TRBV9 combines with J gene TRBJ1-2, with TRBD1 as a possible D gene (6 bases). CDR1 is SGDLS, CDR2 YYNGEE, per germline. The V and J ends lost 4 bases and 6 bases respectively, with 16 bases between them. The CDR3 length is 14 residues. Written as DNA, the CDR3 is TGTGCCAGCAGCCTGTCGATCAGGGGTCATGGCTACACCTTC. Its protein is CASSLSIRGHGYTF. Combining the CDR3 with reference TRBV9 and TRBJ1-2 gives the whole variable domain DSGVTQTPKHLITATGQRVTLRCSPRSGDLSVYWYQQSLDQGLQFLIQYYNGEERAKGNILERFSAQQFPDLHSELNLSSLELGDSALYFCASSLSIRGHGYTFGSGTRLTVV.

The genes are TRBV27 and TRBJ1-5, with 10 bases lining up with TRBD1. Germline assignment: CDR1 MNHEY and CDR2 SMNVEV (reference sequence). This CDR3 region has 17 residues. V was clipped by 7 bases and J by 3 bases; unmatched bases: 12. CDR3 protein: CASMPVGTGEINQPQHF. The CDR3 bases are TGTGCCAGCATGCCAGTAGGGACAGGGGAGATCAATCAGCCCCAGCATTTT.

Notes on this clone: Other DNA sequences in the same sample also yield this CDR3. The genes are TRBV4-1 and TRBJ1-5; D not certain. Trimming shortened V by 1 base and J by 4 bases, and 11 bases separated the two germline ends. The germline gives CDR1 MGHRA, CDR2 YSYEKL. This CDR3 comprises 15 residues. In DNA form, the CDR3 reads TGCGCCAGCAGCCAAGTCGTAGGCAGGAATCAGCCCCAGCATTTT. This sequence encodes CASSQVVGRNQPQHF.

The rearrangement uses TRBV5-1 and TRBJ2-6; 8 bases are a match to TRBD1. V lost 3 bases, J lost 0 bases, and 5 bases stayed unmatched. The CDR3 is 17 amino acids. Germline-derived CDR1 and CDR2 are SGHRS and YFSETQ. The CDR3 DNA follows: TGCGCCAGCAGCTCGACAGGGGATAGCTCTGGGGCCAACGTCCTGACTTTC. Amino acids: CASSSTGDSSGANVLTF.

The rearrangement uses TRBV2 and TRBJ2-2; TRBD2 agrees at 10 bases. Germline-derived CDR1 and CDR2 are SNHLY and FYNNEI. The J segment lost 7 bases and the V segment lost 5 bases, leaving 10 bases of the junction unmatched. The CDR3 is 16 residues long. In DNA form, the CDR3 reads TGTGCCAGCAGTTCTGGGAGCGGGAGGGCCGTCGGGGAGCTGTTTTTT. It encodes CASSSGSGRAVGELFF.

This chain joins TRBV11-2 and TRBJ1-5; 10 bases fit TRBD1. The CDR3 consists of 15 residues. Germline CDR1 SGHAT, CDR2 FQNNGV. V lost 4 bases to trimming and J lost 5 bases; unmatched junction nucleotides: 5. CDR3 loop: CASSSTGGGDQPQHF. CDR3 DNA: TGTGCCAGCAGCTCGACAGGGGGCGGCGATCAGCCCCAGCATTTT.

The chain uses TRBV27 and TRBJ2-3; TRBD2 agrees at 10 bases. Germline CDR1 reads MNHEY; CDR2 reads SMNVEV (reference sequence). The CDR3 totals 16 residues. J gave up 2 bases and V 3 bases, and 5 bases lay outside the gene matches. The CDR3 protein is CASSLSGLAATDTQYF. The CDR3, as DNA: TGTGCCAGCAGTTTGTCCGGACTAGCGGCCACAGATACGCAGTATTTT.

V is TRBV5-4 and J is TRBJ2-7; the D gene is possibly TRBD2 (5 bases). This CDR3 region has 13 residues. Germline values: CDR1 SGHNT, CDR2 YYREEE (reference sequence). V was trimmed by 0 bases and J by 3 bases, leaving 7 bases between them. CDR3 amino acids: CASSLGGYYEQYF. The CDR3 DNA sequence: TGTGCCAGCAGCTTGGGCGGGTACTACGAGCAGTACTTC. Supplemented by reference TRBV5-4 and TRBJ2-7, the full variable domain reads ETGVTQSPTHLIKTRGQQVTLRCSSQSGHNTVSWYQQALGQGPQFIFQYYREEENGRGNFPPRFSGLQFPNYSSELNVNALELDDSALYLCASSLGGYYEQYFGPGTRLTVT.

This clone occurred a few times. This CDR3 is CASRRDSNTGELFF. Here the CDR3 DNA reads TGTGCCAGCAGAAGGGACAGCAACACCGGGGAGCTGTTTTTT. The genes are TRBV28 and TRBJ2-2; 7 bases line up with TRBD1. There are 14 residues in the CDR3. The germline gives CDR1 MDHEN, CDR2 SYDVKM. V lost 6 bases, J lost 2 bases, and 3 bases stayed unmatched.

The chain recombines TRBV27 with TRBJ2-1; 7 nucleotides agree with TRBD2. The CDR3 is 15 residues long. Germline V gives CDR1 MNHEY, CDR2 SMNVEV (reference sequence). V was pared by 6 bases and J by 6 bases, with 11 bases of the junction left unmatched. The CDR3 is CASSPWGGISNEQFF. CDR3 bases: TGTGCCAGCAGCCCCTGGGGGGGAATTAGCAATGAGCAGTTCTTC.

Only a few counts were recorded for this clone. V is TRBV27 and J is TRBJ2-2, with D unclear. V lost 8 bases and J 2 bases, leaving 3 bases between the germline ends. The CDR3 sequence is 11 residues long. Germline lookup yields CDR1 MNHEY and CDR2 SMNVEV (reference sequence). The CDR3 DNA reads as TGTGCCAGCCAAAACACCGGGGAGCTGTTTTTT. Encoded protein: CASQNTGELFF.

The sample holds many counts of this clone. This same CDR3 is encoded by further DNA sequences in the sample. The chain employs TRBV6-4 and TRBJ1-5, with a weak D call TRBD1 (5 bases). V lost 6 bases and J lost 4, with 10 bases in between. Looked up from germline, CDR1 is MRHNA and CDR2 is SNTAGT. This CDR3 has 13 amino acids. CDR3 coding DNA: TGTGCCAGCAGCACGACAGATAATCAGCCCCAGCATTTT. Translation gives CASSTTDNQPQHF.

The rearrangement uses TRBV11-3 and TRBJ2-2; D perhaps matches TRBD1 (5 bases). The V end lost 0 bases, the J end lost 8 bases, and 7 bases lay between the germline ends. The CDR3 sequence is 13 residues long. Germline V gives CDR1 SGHNT, CDR2 YENEEA. CDR3 residues: CASSLDPGGELFF. CDR3 DNA sequence: TGTGCCAGCAGCTTAGACCCAGGGGGGGAGCTGTTTTTT.

This clone was counted between two and nine times. V is TRBV6-1 and J is TRBJ2-5; the match to TRBD1 covers 9 bases. J was trimmed by 4 bases and V by 8 bases; bases with no gene match: 8. The CDR3 spans 14 residues. CDR1 and CDR2 from the germline V gene are MNHNS and SASEGT. CDR3 sequence (DNA): TGTGCCAGCTGGGACAGGGAGGTGGGAGAGACCCAGTACTTC. It codes for CASWDREVGETQYF.

V gene TRBV7-9 combines with J gene TRBJ1-1; no definite D call. From germline, CDR1 is SEHNR and CDR2 FQNEAQ (reference sequence). Trimming shortened V by 1 base and J by 7 bases, and 16 bases separated the two germline ends. CDR3 size: 15 residues. The CDR3 sequence: CASSLVIQAADEAFF. DNA for the CDR3: TGTGCCAGCAGCTTAGTTATCCAGGCGGCAGATGAAGCTTTCTTT.

The chain has TRBV27 and TRBJ2-7; D is ambiguous. Germline loops: CDR1 MNHEY, CDR2 SMNVEV (reference sequence). The V end lost 6 bases, the J end lost 4 bases, and 22 bases lay between the germline ends. The CDR3 spans 16 residues. CDR3 residues: CASSPSLYGSKYEQYF. The CDR3 DNA reads TGTGCCAGCAGCCCCTCGCTATACGGATCTAAGTACGAGCAGTACTTC.

CDR3 in DNA: TGCGCCAGCAGCCAATACAATGAGCAGTTCTTC. Encoded protein: CASSQYNEQFF. The J gene is TRBJ2-1, the V gene TRBV4-1; no clear D gene. This CDR3 comprises 11 residues. Trimming removed 2 bases at V and 4 bases at J, with 0 bases between. Germline loops: CDR1 MGHRA, CDR2 YSYEKL.

A note on this clone: The same CDR3 also results from other DNA sequences found in this sample. V and J are TRBV5-4 and TRBJ2-5; no clear D gene. Looked up from germline, CDR1 is SGHNT and CDR2 is YYREEE (reference sequence). This CDR3 contains 13 residues. V was shortened by 0 bases and J by 0 bases, with 3 bases between the two germline ends. In nucleotides, the CDR3 is TGTGCCAGCAGCTTGGAAAACCAAGAGACCCAGTACTTC. The encoded protein is CASSLENQETQYF. Together with reference TRBV5-4 and TRBJ2-5, the CDR3 gives the full variable domain: ETGVTQSPTHLIKTRGQQVTLRCSSQSGHNTVSWYQQALGQGPQFIFQYYREEENGRGNFPPRFSGLQFPNYSSELNVNALELDDSALYLCASSLENQETQYFGPGTRLLVL.

The rearrangement uses TRBV5-1 and TRBJ2-5; unclear D gene. The CDR3 length is 14 residues. CDR1 and CDR2 from the germline V gene are SGHRS and YFSETQ. V was trimmed by 4 bases and J by 5 bases, leaving 15 bases between them. The DNA for the CDR3 is TGCGCCAGCAGCATACTAAACGAGGTGGAGACCCAGTACTTC. Translating gives CASSILNEVETQYF.

About this clone: A single base is all that separates this from a far larger clone, so a read error is likely. This specimen includes other DNA sequences encoding the same CDR3. The chain links TRBV6-1 to TRBJ2-1; 8 positions agree with TRBD2. The V and J ends lost 2 bases and 1 base, in that order; junction bases with no gene match: 1. The V gene's germline CDR1 is MNHNS and CDR2 SASEGT. The CDR3 has 15 amino acids. This chain's CDR3 is CASSELAGSYNEQFF. CDR3 coding DNA: TGTGCCAGCAGTGAACTAGCGGGTTCCTACAATGAGCAGTTCTTC.

The chain couples TRBV7-6 to TRBJ1-1; D is unresolved. This CDR3 is 12 amino acids long. V shed 3 bases and J shed 6 bases, with 8 bases lying between them. Germline lookup yields CDR1 SGHVS and CDR2 FNYEAQ. CDR3 protein: CASSFGVSEAFF. The CDR3 DNA follows: TGTGCCAGCAGCTTTGGGGTGTCTGAAGCTTTCTTT. The full variable domain, rest sourced from reference TRBV7-6 and TRBJ1-1, is GAGVSQSPRYKVTKRGQDVALRCDPISGHVSLYWYRQALGQGPEFLTYFNYEAQQDKSGLPNDRFSAERPEGSISTLTIQRTEQRDSAMYRCASSFGVSEAFFGQGTRLTVV.

The chain links TRBV10-3 to TRBJ2-7; D might be TRBD2 (7 bases). CDR3 length: 14 amino acids. V lost 8 bases, J lost 2 bases, and 16 bases lay in between. The germline V gene has CDR1 ENHRY and CDR2 SYGVKD. This chain's CDR3 is CAIGGAGDPYEQYF. DNA for the CDR3: TGTGCCATCGGGGGGGCGGGAGATCCCTACGAGCAGTACTTC.

The CDR3 is CASSFGGRGMEAFF. In nucleotides, the CDR3 is TGCGCCAGCAGCTTTGGGGGGCGCGGGATGGAAGCTTTCTTT. The chain recombines TRBV5-1 with TRBJ1-1, with D possibly matching TRBD1 (6 bases). There are 14 residues in the CDR3. V lost 2 bases to trimming and J lost 8 bases, with 16 bases between them. Germline CDR1 and CDR2: SGHRS and YFSETQ.

This clone was picked up one time. The CDR3 is CASSLGAHTQYF. CDR3 nucleotide sequence: TGTGCCAGCAGCTTGGGAGCCCATACGCAGTATTTT. The chain combines TRBV11-3 with TRBJ2-3; a weak D match, TRBD2 (5 bases). V lost 3 bases and J lost 7, with 8 bases in between. The germline V gene encodes CDR1 SGHNT and CDR2 YENEEA. The CDR3 runs 12 residues.

A word on this clone: The junction departs from the called germline gene at one end, perhaps through a read error. The chain links TRBV7-9 to TRBJ2-1, with TRBD2 as a possible D gene (5 bases). The germline CDR1 and CDR2 sequences are SEHNR and FQNEAQ (reference sequence). The CDR3 runs 14 residues. CDR3 sequence reads: CVSSLASYYNEQFF. The CDR3 DNA reads TGTGTCAGCAGCTTAGCGTCGTATTACAATGAGCAGTTCTTC.

The chain uses TRBV7-9 and TRBJ1-1, with 8 positions matching TRBD1. The ends lost 5 bases at V and 10 bases at J; junction bases unmatched: 15. The CDR3 covers 15 residues. Germline V gives CDR1 SEHNR, CDR2 FQNEAQ (reference sequence). This CDR3 is CASSAGWGQEVVAFF. The CDR3 nucleotides are TGTGCCAGCAGCGCAGGGTGGGGACAGGAAGTGGTAGCTTTCTTT.

The rearrangement links TRBV28 to TRBJ1-5; no clear D. This CDR3 is built from 16 residues. Trimming stripped 5 bases from V and 2 bases from J, with 16 bases between. Germline assignment: CDR1 MDHEN and CDR2 SYDVKM. The CDR3 nucleotides read TGTGCCAGCAGTGCCCCCCCGGGTTGGGGCAATCAGCCCCAGCATTTT. This codes for CASSAPPGWGNQPQHF.

The rearrangement links TRBV27 to TRBJ2-1, with 9 bases fitting TRBD2. The CDR3 has 15 residues. The V gene end was trimmed by 6 bases and the J gene end by 6 bases; junction bases not matched to a gene: 9. CDR1 is MNHEY and CDR2 is SMNVEV in the germline V gene (reference sequence). CDR3 sequence: CASRPISGSFNEQFF. The CDR3 coding sequence is TGTGCCAGCAGGCCTATTAGCGGGAGCTTCAATGAGCAGTTCTTC.